Listed below are T cell receptor beta chains from one sample, sequenced in a study of T-cell reconstitution after alpha-beta-depleted transplantation in children. In TCRdb, the PCR reads were re-called with MiXCR into one record per CDR3 protein. The table includes fewer than 550,000 distinct CDR3 sequences, about an eighth detected once. The starting material was PBMCs, mostly from graft donor cells, obtained 180 days after TCRalphabeta/CD19-depleted stem cell transplant. Receptor source: a female patient aged 2-10 years who had a stem cell transplant for aplastic anemia, so the T cells may come from the graft donor. The CDR3 runs from the conserved cysteine through the conserved F or W. The D gene is left open where the match is weak. Clone size appears in some rows only: once, few, many, or a class for an expanded clone.

size	V	D	J	DNA	CDR3
NA	TRBV3-1	NA	TRBJ2-5	TGTGCCAGCAGCCAAGCGGGGCCAGATACGGAGACCCAGTACTTC	CASSQAGPDTETQYF
few	TRBV20-1	TRBD1	TRBJ1-1	TGCAGTGCGGCCGGGGACAGGGTAGGAGGCACTGAAGCTTTCTTT	CSAAGDRVGGTEAFF
many	TRBV29-1	NA	TRBJ2-1	TGCAGCACCTCATACAGGGCTAATGAGCAGTTCTTC	CSTSYRANEQFF
many	TRBV29-1	NA	TRBJ2-3	TGCAGCGTTGAAGATCGGGGACACCTCACAGATACGCAGTATTTT	CSVEDRGHLTDTQYF
NA	TRBV7-6	NA	TRBJ2-1	TGTGCCAGCAGCTTGGCGGGCGACCTATCCCATGAGCAGTTCTTC	CASSLAGDLSHEQFF
few	TRBV12-3/TRBV12-4	NA	TRBJ1-5	TGTGCCAGCAGTTTACCCAACAGGAACAATCAGCCCCAGCATTTT	CASSLPNRNNQPQHF
NA	TRBV20-1	NA	TRBJ2-7	TGCAGTGCTAGAAGGGGGGGCGCGCCTCTCTACGAGCAGTACTTC	CSARRGGAPLYEQYF
few	TRBV4-3	NA	TRBJ2-5	TGCGCCAGCAGCCAAGATCCGGCCGCCCAAGAGACCCAGTACTTC	CASSQDPAAQETQYF
few	TRBV7-9	NA	TRBJ2-7	TGTGCCAGCAGCTTAGCGGGAAGCGGAAACTACGAGCAGTACTTC	CASSLAGSGNYEQYF
few	TRBV24-1	NA	TRBJ2-3	TGTGCCACCGCGACTAAATCCACAGATACGCAGTATTTT	CATATKSTDTQYF
NA	TRBV5-5	TRBD2	TRBJ2-1	TGTGCCAGCAGCTTGGGGCCTGCTAGCGGATACAATGAGCAGTTCTTC	CASSLGPASGYNEQFF
NA	TRBV20-1	NA	TRBJ2-7	TGCAGTGCCATAGAAATGGGATCCTACGAGCAGTACTTC	CSAIEMGSYEQYF
few	TRBV15	NA	TRBJ1-6	TGTGCCACCAGCAGAGATGGAGCAGGGAATTCACCCCTCCACTTT	CATSRDGAGNSPLHF
few	TRBV3-1	TRBD1	TRBJ1-4	TGTGCCAGCAGCCTAAACCGACAGGGGAGTAATGAAAAACTGTTTTTT	CASSLNRQGSNEKLFF
many	TRBV28	TRBD2	TRBJ2-1	TGTGCCAGCAGTTCCAGCGAGCGGGGGACCCACAATGAGCAGTTCTTC	CASSSSERGTHNEQFF
many	TRBV19	TRBD1	TRBJ2-7	TGTGCCAGTAGTGGGGACAGATCACTGTACTCCTACGAGCAGTACTTC	CASSGDRSLYSYEQYF
few	TRBV4-3	TRBD2	TRBJ2-1	TGCGCCAGCAGCCAATCGGTTCTAGCGGCCCCTTCCTACAATGAGCAGTTCTTC	CASSQSVLAAPSYNEQFF
few	TRBV29-1	NA	TRBJ2-1	TGCAGCGGGTCGACTAGGCGGATGGAGCAGTTCTTC	CSGSTRRMEQFF
few	TRBV29-1	NA	TRBJ2-1	TGCAGCGTTGTCAGGACATTCTACAATGAGCAGTTCTTC	CSVVRTFYNEQFF
NA	TRBV6-2/TRBV6-3	NA	TRBJ2-5	TGTGCCAGCAGTTACGACCGAAGAGTCCAGTACTTC	CASSYDRRVQYF
NA	TRBV5-6	TRBD2	TRBJ2-1	TGTGCCAGCAGCTTTTCCCTTAGCGGGGCCTCCTACAATGAGCAGTTCTTC	CASSFSLSGASYNEQFF
few	TRBV18	NA	TRBJ2-3	TGTGCCAGCTCACCAATTCTCCGGGAGCGCACAGATACGCAGTATTTT	CASSPILRERTDTQYF
NA	TRBV6-5	NA	TRBJ1-4	TGTGCCATCGCCAGGACAGTTAATGAAAAACTGTTTTTT	CAIARTVNEKLFF
NA	TRBV11-1	TRBD2	TRBJ2-3	TGTGCCAGCAGCGAAGCCCCTGCGTTGACTAGCGGGATTAGCACAGATACGCAGTATTTT	CASSEAPALTSGISTDTQYF